What follows is one T cell receptor (beta chain) and its context. TCRdb keeps only in-frame clones here, not all; method: immunoSEQ multiplex PCR. Seen here are about 27,000 clones, roughly 89% observed once, and the top ten hold approximately 16%. V trimming: 7 bases; J trimming: 2 bases; junction bases outside the gene matches: 6. The CDR3 is made up of 14 amino acids. CDR1 LNHDA and CDR2 SQIVND come from the germline V gene (reference sequence). These data originate in a study of T cell changes during pregnancy in multiple sclerosis. This chain connects TRBV19 to TRBJ2-5; 8 nucleotides align to TRBD2. Source: CD8+ T cells from peripheral blood mononuclear cells, taken in the second trimester of pregnancy. This receptor was identified in a female donor with multiple sclerosis, enrolled in a pregnancy study. The CDR3 reads CASNSGILQETQYF. In DNA form, the CDR3 reads TGTGCCAGTAATAGCGGGATTTTACAAGAGACCCAGTACTTC.